The 4 T cell receptor beta chains presented below share a single source sample, sequenced in a study of neoadjuvant anti-PD-1 for oral cavity cancer. This table comes from immunoSEQ multiplex PCR, and its TCRdb copy is limited to in-frame clones, with some not included. The sample records approximately 37,000 clones, just under 90% being singletons. Here the sequenced sample was PBMCs, taken before nivolumab (anti-PD-1) treatment. The receptors derive from a person aged 40 to 85 with oral cavity squamous cell carcinoma.

V is TRBV27 and J is TRBJ1-1, with 8 bases identical to TRBD1. The germline gives CDR1 MNHEY, CDR2 SMNVEV (reference sequence). There are 15 residues in the CDR3. Losses at the gene ends were 0 bases for V and 3 bases for J; bases not matched to a gene: 3. DNA for the CDR3: TGTGCCAGCAGTTTATCTCGACAGGGGTACACTGAAGCTTTCTTT. Translation gives CASSLSRQGYTEAFF.

This chain links TRBV4-1 with TRBJ2-7, with D possibly being TRBD1 or TRBD2 (5 bases each). The germline gives CDR1 MGHRA, CDR2 YSYEKL. The CDR3 contains 16 residues. Deletions cut 2 bases from V and 5 bases from J, with 19 bases between. The CDR3 reads CASSQLLRQGAHEQYF. The CDR3 DNA sequence: TGCGCCAGCAGCCAACTTTTACGTCAGGGAGCCCACGAGCAGTACTTC.

J is TRBJ1-1 and V is TRBV28, with 10 bases matching TRBD1. Per germline, CDR1 MDHEN and CDR2 SYDVKM. The CDR3 runs to 13 residues. Trimming cost V 4 bases and J 4 bases; bases outside gene matches: 0. CDR3 sequence reads: CASSWTGGTEAFF. DNA of the CDR3: TGTGCCAGCAGTTGGACAGGGGGCACTGAAGCTTTCTTT.

The chain is built from TRBV6-5 and TRBJ2-3, with TRBD2 identical over 8 bases. The germline V gene has CDR1 MNHEY and CDR2 SVGAGI. The V and J ends lost 2 bases and 0 bases, in that order; junction bases with no gene match: 4. This CDR3 comprises 16 residues. The CDR3, as DNA: TGTGCCAGCAGTTACCTCGGGGGGGGGAGCACAGATACGCAGTATTTT. Translation gives CASSYLGGGSTDTQYF.